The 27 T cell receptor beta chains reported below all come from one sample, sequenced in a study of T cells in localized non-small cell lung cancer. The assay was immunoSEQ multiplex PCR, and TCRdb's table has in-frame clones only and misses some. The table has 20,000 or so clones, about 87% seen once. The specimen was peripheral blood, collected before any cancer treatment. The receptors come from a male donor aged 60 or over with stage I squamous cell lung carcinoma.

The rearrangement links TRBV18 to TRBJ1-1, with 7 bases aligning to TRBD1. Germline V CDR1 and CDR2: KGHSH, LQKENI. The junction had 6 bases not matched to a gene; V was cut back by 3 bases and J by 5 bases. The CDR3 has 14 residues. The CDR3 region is CASSPLTGDTEAFF. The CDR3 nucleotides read TGTGCCAGCTCACCGCTTACAGGGGATACTGAAGCTTTCTTT.

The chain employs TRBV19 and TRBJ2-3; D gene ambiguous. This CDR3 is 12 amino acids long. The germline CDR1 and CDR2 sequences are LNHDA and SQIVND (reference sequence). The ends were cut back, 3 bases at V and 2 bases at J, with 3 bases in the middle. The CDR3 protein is CASSMDTDTQYF. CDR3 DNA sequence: TGTGCCAGTAGTATGGACACAGATACGCAGTATTTT. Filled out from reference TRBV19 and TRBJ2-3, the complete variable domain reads DGGITQSPKYLFRKEGQNVTLSCEQNLNHDAMYWYRQDPGQGLRLIYYSQIVNDFQKGDIAEGYSVSREKKESFPLTVTSAQKNPTAFYLCASSMDTDTQYFGPGTRLTVL.

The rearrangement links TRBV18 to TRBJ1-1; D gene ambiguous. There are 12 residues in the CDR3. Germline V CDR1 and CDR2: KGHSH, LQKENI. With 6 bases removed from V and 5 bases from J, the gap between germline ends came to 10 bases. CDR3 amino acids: CASSHGGTEAFF. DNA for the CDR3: TGTGCCAGCTCGCACGGTGGGACTGAAGCTTTCTTT.

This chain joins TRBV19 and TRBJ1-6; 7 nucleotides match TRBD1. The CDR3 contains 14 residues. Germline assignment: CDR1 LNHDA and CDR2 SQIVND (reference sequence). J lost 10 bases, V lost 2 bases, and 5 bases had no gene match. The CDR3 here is CASSITGVKSPLHF. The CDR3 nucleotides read TGTGCCAGTAGTATAACAGGGGTTAAGTCACCCCTCCACTTT.

DNA for the CDR3: TGTGCCAGCAGCTTGATGCGGACTGCCATAAGCGAGCAGTACTTC. It specifies CASSLMRTAISEQYF. This chain connects TRBV5-6 to TRBJ2-7; D may be TRBD2 (5 bases). This CDR3 has 15 amino acids. CDR1 is SGHDT and CDR2 is YYEEEE in the germline V gene. The V end was cut by 1 base, the J end by 6 bases, with 17 bases between.

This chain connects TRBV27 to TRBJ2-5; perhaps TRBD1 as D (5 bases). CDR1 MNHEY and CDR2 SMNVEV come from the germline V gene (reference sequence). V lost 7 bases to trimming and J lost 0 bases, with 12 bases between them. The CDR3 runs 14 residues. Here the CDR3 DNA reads TGTGCCAGCAAGCTCAACAGGTACCAAGAGACCCAGTACTTC. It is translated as CASKLNRYQETQYF.

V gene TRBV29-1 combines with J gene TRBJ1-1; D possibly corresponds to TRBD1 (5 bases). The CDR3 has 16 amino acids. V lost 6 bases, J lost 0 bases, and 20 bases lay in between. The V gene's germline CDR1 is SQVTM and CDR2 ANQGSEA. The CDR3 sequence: CSVSGGRAGMNTEAFF. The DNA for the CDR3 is TGCAGCGTATCGGGGGGTCGTGCAGGGATGAACACTGAAGCTTTCTTT. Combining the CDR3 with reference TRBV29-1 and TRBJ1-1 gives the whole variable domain SAVISQKPSRDICQRGTSLTIQCQVDSQVTMMFWYRQQPGQSLTLIATANQGSEATYESGFVIDKFPISRPNLTFSTLTVSNMSPEDSSIYLCSVSGGRAGMNTEAFFGQGTRLTVV.

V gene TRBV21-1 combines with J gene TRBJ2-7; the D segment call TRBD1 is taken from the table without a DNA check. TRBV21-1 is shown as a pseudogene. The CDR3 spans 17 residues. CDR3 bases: TGTGCCAGCAGCAAAGATACCAGACAACAACTCTCCGACGAGCAGTACTTC. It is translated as CASSKDTRQQLSDEQYF.

The chain's CDR3 is CASSLRASTDTQYF. Written as DNA, the CDR3 is TGTGCCAGTAGTTTGCGGGCGAGCACAGATACGCAGTATTTT. The chain couples TRBV19 to TRBJ2-3, with D tentatively TRBD2 (5 bases). This CDR3 has 14 amino acids. Germline CDR1 is LNHDA and CDR2 is SQIVND (reference sequence). V was shortened by 5 bases and J by 0 bases, with 9 bases between the two germline ends.

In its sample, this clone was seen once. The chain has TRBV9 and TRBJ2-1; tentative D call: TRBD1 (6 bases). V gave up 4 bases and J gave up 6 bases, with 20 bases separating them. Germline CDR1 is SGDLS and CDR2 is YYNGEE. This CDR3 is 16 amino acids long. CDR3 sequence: CASSNVQGPPINEQFF. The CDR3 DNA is TGTGCCAGCAGCAACGTACAGGGACCCCCCATCAATGAGCAGTTCTTC.

CDR3 DNA sequence: TGCGCCAGCAGCTTACAGGGTGGCAATCAGCCCCAGCATTTT. Translation gives CASSLQGGNQPQHF. The J gene is TRBJ1-5, the V gene TRBV5-1, with D perhaps matching TRBD1 (6 bases). The germline V gene has CDR1 SGHRS and CDR2 YFSETQ. The CDR3 runs to 14 residues. Between the trimmed V and J ends, which lost 2 bases and 2 bases, there was a span of 8 bases.

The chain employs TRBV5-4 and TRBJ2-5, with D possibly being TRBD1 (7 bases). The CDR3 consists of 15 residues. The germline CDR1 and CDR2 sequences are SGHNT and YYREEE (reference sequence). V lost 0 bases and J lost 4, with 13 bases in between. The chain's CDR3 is CASSLARGEGETQYF. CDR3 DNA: TGTGCCAGCAGCTTGGCCAGGGGGGAAGGAGAGACCCAGTACTTC.

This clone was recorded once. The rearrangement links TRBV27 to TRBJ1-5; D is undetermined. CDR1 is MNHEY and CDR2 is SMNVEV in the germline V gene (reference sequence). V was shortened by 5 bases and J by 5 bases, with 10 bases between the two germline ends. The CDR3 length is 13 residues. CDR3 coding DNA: TGTGCCAGCAGTCTACTCCCTGATCAGCCCCAGCATTTT. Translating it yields CASSLLPDQPQHF.

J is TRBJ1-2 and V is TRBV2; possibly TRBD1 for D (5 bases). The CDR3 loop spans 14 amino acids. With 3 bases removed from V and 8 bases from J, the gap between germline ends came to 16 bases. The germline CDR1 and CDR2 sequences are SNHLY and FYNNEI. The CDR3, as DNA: TGTGCCAGCAGTGAGACGGTCCTGGGGGACGGCTACACCTTC. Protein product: CASSETVLGDGYTF.

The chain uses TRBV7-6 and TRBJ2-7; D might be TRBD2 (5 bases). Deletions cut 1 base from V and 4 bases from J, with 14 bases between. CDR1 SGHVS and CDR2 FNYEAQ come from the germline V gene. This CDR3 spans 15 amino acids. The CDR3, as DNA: TGTGCCAGCAGCTTAGTGTGGGGAGAGGCGTACGAGCAGTACTTC. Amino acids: CASSLVWGEAYEQYF.

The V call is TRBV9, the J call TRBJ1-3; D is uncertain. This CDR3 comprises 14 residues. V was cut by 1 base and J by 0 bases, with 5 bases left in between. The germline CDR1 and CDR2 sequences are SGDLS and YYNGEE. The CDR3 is CASSVQSSGNTIYF. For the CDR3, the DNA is TGTGCCAGCAGCGTACAGAGCTCTGGAAACACCATATATTTT.

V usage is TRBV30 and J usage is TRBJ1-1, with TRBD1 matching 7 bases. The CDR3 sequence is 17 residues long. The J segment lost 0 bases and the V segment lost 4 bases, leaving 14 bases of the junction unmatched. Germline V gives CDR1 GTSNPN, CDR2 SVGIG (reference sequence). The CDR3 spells CAWTRKGGIFLNTEAFF. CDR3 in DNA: TGTGCCTGGACTAGGAAAGGGGGCATTTTTTTGAACACTGAAGCTTTCTTT.

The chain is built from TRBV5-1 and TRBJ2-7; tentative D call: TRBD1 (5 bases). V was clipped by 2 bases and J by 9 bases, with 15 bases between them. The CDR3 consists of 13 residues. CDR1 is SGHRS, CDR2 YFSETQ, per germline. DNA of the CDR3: TGCGCCAGCAGCTTAGGGGCAGGCCCCGCGCAGTACTTC. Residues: CASSLGAGPAQYF.

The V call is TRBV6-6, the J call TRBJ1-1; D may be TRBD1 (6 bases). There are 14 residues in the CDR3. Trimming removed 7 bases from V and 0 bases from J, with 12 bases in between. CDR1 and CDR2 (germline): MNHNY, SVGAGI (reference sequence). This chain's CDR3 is CASTPRGLNTEAFF. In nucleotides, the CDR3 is TGTGCCAGCACCCCAAGGGGGTTGAACACTGAAGCTTTCTTT.

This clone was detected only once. CDR3 amino acids: CASSVGQPQHF. CDR3 coding DNA: TGTGCCAGCAGTGTTGGTCAGCCCCAGCATTTT. The gene calls are TRBV2 and TRBJ1-5; D remains unclear. The germline V gene has CDR1 SNHLY and CDR2 FYNNEI. Deletions cut 4 bases from V and 6 bases from J, with 4 bases between. CDR3 length: 11 amino acids.

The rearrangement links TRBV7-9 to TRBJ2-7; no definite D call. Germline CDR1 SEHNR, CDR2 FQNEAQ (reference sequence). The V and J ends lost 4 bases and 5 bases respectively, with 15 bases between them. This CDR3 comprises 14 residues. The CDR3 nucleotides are TGTGCCAGCAGCTCTTGGGATCGGACGAACGAGCAGTACTTC. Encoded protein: CASSSWDRTNEQYF. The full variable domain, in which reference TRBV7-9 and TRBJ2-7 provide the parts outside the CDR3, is DTGVSQNPRHKITKRGQNVTFRCDPISEHNRLYWYRQTLGQGPEFLTYFQNEAQLEKSRLLSDRFSAERPKGSFSTLEIQRTEQGDSAMYLCASSSWDRTNEQYFGPGTRLTVT.

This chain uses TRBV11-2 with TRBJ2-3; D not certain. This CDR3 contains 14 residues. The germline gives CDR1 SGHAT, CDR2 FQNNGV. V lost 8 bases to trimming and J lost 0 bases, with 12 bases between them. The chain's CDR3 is CASWRRGSTDTQYF. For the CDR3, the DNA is TGTGCCAGCTGGCGACGAGGAAGCACAGATACGCAGTATTTT.

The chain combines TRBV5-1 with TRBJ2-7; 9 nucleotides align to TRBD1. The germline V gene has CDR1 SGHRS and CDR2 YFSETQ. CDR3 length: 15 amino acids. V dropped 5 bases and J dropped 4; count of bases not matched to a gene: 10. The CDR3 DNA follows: TGCGCCAGCAGGGAGGGAACAGGGGGCAATTACGAGCAGTACTTC. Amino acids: CASREGTGGNYEQYF.

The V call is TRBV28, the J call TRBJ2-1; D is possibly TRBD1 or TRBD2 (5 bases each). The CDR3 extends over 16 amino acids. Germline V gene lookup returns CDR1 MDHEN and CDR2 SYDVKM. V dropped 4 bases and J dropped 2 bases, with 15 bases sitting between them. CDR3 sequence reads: CASSSLGTLPYNEQFF. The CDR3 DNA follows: TGTGCCAGCAGTTCCCTGGGGACCTTACCCTACAATGAGCAGTTCTTC.

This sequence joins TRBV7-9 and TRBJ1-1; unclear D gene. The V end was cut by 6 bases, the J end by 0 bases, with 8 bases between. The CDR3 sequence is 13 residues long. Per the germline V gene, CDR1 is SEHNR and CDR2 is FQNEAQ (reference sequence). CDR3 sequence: CASSLQLNTEAFF. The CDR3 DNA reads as TGTGCCAGCAGTCTACAGCTGAACACTGAAGCTTTCTTT.

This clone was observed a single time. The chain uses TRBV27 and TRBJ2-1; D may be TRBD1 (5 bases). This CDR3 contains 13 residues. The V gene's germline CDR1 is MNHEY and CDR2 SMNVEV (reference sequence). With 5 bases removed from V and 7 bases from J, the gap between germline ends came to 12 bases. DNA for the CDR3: TGTGCCAGCAGTGGGGCGGCTTGGAATGAGCAGTTCTTC. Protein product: CASSGAAWNEQFF.

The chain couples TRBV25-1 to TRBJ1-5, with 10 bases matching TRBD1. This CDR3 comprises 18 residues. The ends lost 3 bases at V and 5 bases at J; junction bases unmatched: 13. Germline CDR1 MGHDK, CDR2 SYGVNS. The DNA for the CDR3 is TGTGCCAGCAGTGACTCCGGGACAGGGGACCTTATGTATCAGCCCCAGCATTTT. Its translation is CASSDSGTGDLMYQPQHF.